The rows below give T cell receptor beta chains drawn from one sample of a study of T cell responses to AZD1222 COVID-19 vaccine. The table came from immunoSEQ multiplex PCR; TCRdb's copy has only in-frame clones and leaves some out. The repertoire includes under 150,000 clones, around 89% of them detected once, and about 6.8% sits in the top ten. The sample here was peripheral blood, taken 28 days after the second AZD1222 dose. These receptors were obtained from an adult who received the AZD1222 COVID-19 vaccine. Each CDR3 is given with its conserved first and last residue. D genes are given only for firm matches. The size of a clone is reported for some rows only, either as once, few or many, or as a class for expanded clones.

cdr3_nt cdr3_aa j_call cdr3_length clone_size v_call d_call
TGTGCCACCAGCAAAGCGGGTCTAGCGGGGGGCCAGGGGGCCGGGGAGCTGTTTTTT CATSKAGLAGGQGAGELFF TRBJ2-2 19 NA TRBV15 TRBD2
TGCGCCAGCAGCCAAACAGGTAGTCGGGCTTTCTTT CASSQTGSRAFF TRBJ1-1 12 NA TRBV4-3 NA
TGTGCCAGCAGCACCTACGAGCAGTACTTC CASSTYEQYF TRBJ2-7 10 NA TRBV27 NA
TGTGCCAGTTCTAGCGGGGGGGCAGGAGAGACCCAGTACTTC CASSSGGAGETQYF TRBJ2-5 14 NA TRBV9 TRBD2
TGCGCCAGCAGCTTAGGGACAGGGGTTGGCTACACCTTC CASSLGTGVGYTF TRBJ1-2 13 NA TRBV5-1 TRBD1
TGCAGCTCTGCCCCCTACAATGAGCAGTTCTTC CSSAPYNEQFF TRBJ2-1 11 once TRBV29-1 NA
TGTGCCAGCAGTGAATTCGGTTTTAATAATTCACCCCTCCACTTT CASSEFGFNNSPLHF TRBJ1-6 15 NA TRBV6-1 NA
TGTGCCAGCCACACAGGGGGTAGTGGAGATACGCAGTATTTT CASHTGGSGDTQYF TRBJ2-3 14 NA TRBV5-5 TRBD1
TGTGCCAGCAGTTTAGACAGGGGACTATGGGGCTACACCTTC CASSLDRGLWGYTF TRBJ1-2 14 NA TRBV28 TRBD1
TGTGCCAGTACCACCTCCGGGACTACGTCAGGGGAGCTGTTTTTT CASTTSGTTSGELFF TRBJ2-2 15 NA TRBV19 TRBD2
TGTGCCAGCAGCCAATTCTCGCCGGGACAAGTCACCGGGGAGCTGTTTTTT CASSQFSPGQVTGELFF TRBJ2-2 17 once TRBV14 NA
TGTGCCAGCAGTGAACAGGAAGGGACAGGATATGGCTACACCTTC CASSEQEGTGYGYTF TRBJ1-2 15 NA TRBV6-1 TRBD1
TGTGCCAGTAGGGGGGCATTCCTGTCGCCTGGCTACACCTTC CASRGAFLSPGYTF TRBJ1-2 14 NA TRBV19 NA
TGTGCCAGCTCACCGGAAGGGATCCCCTACGAGCAGTACTTC CASSPEGIPYEQYF TRBJ2-7 14 few TRBV18 NA
TGCAGCTCCAAGGAGACAGGGGGCGAGTACACTGAAGCTTTCTTT CSSKETGGEYTEAFF TRBJ1-1 15 NA TRBV29-1 TRBD1
TGCGCCAGCAGCTTGGTTCTACAGGGGGCCGGGGAGCTGTTTTTT CASSLVLQGAGELFF TRBJ2-2 15 NA TRBV5-1 TRBD1
TGCAGCGACGTGCAGGGACTAGCGGTCCAAGAGACCCAGTACTTC CSDVQGLAVQETQYF TRBJ2-5 15 NA TRBV29-1 TRBD2
TGCGCCAGCAGCTCTAACAGCCCCAGCGGGGGGACAAGGAACACCGGGGAGCTGTTTTTT CASSSNSPSGGTRNTGELFF TRBJ2-2 20 NA TRBV5-1 TRBD2
TGTGCCAGCAGTGAAGTTGGCAGAACCACAGATACGCAGTATTTT CASSEVGRTTDTQYF TRBJ2-3 15 NA TRBV6-1 NA
TGTGCCAGCAGCGGCACCGGTCTCTATGGCTACACCTTC CASSGTGLYGYTF TRBJ1-2 13 NA TRBV14 NA
TGCGCCAGCAGCCACCTGGGCGGGACAGTGAACACTGAAGCTTTCTTT CASSHLGGTVNTEAFF TRBJ1-1 16 NA TRBV4-1 TRBD1
TGTGCCAGCAGTTTGTTGGAGGGGCCTAACTATGGCTACACCTTC CASSLLEGPNYGYTF TRBJ1-2 15 NA TRBV6-2/TRBV6-3 NA
TGTGCCAGCAGCCAAGGTTCTAGCCGAGTGGTCGGGGAGCAGTACTTC CASSQGSSRVVGEQYF TRBJ2-7 16 NA TRBV4-2 NA
TGCGCCAGCTACAGGGGGTCGAACACCGGGGAGCTGTTTTTT CASYRGSNTGELFF TRBJ2-2 14 NA TRBV5-1 TRBD1
TGTGCCATCAGTGAGTCGCTACAGTTGAACACTGAAGCTTTCTTT CAISESLQLNTEAFF TRBJ1-1 15 NA TRBV10-3 NA
TGTGCCAGCAGCTTAGTAGGGTTCATGGATTCACCCCTCCACTTT CASSLVGFMDSPLHF TRBJ1-6 15 NA TRBV7-8 NA
TGCAGCGTGGACGCGACAGGGGTGGGTGGCTACACCTTC CSVDATGVGGYTF TRBJ1-2 13 NA TRBV29-1 TRBD1
TGTGCCAGTAGTACCGGGACGAGTAATTCACCCCTCCACTTT CASSTGTSNSPLHF TRBJ1-6 14 NA TRBV19 NA
TGCAGTGCTCCGGGAGGGGTGACCCAGTACTTC CSAPGGVTQYF TRBJ2-5 11 NA TRBV20-1 TRBD2
TGCAGCCCCACTCGGGGGGGTGGCGGCAATCAGCCCCAGCATTTT CSPTRGGGGNQPQHF TRBJ1-5 15 NA TRBV29-1 NA
TGTGCCAGTAGTATGGTCCAGGGTCAATACACCTTC CASSMVQGQYTF TRBJ1-2 12 NA TRBV19 NA
TGTGCCAGCAGCTCCGGGACAGGGGGCTCGAGGGAAAAACTGTTTTTT CASSSGTGGSREKLFF TRBJ1-4 16 NA TRBV28 TRBD1
TGTGCCAGTAGTACCCAGGGTAGCACAGATACGCAGTATTTT CASSTQGSTDTQYF TRBJ2-3 14 NA TRBV19 NA
TGTGCCAGCAGTTCCTTAGGGGGTCAGGGGGATCGCCAGCCCCAGCATTTT CASSSLGGQGDRQPQHF TRBJ1-5 17 NA TRBV28 TRBD1
TGTGCCAGCAGCCTAGCCGCCGCGGGTGAAAAACTGTTTTTT CASSLAAAGEKLFF TRBJ1-4 14 NA TRBV3-1/TRBV3-2 NA
TGTGCCAGTAGTCTCCGGATAGGGGTCGCCTACACCTTC CASSLRIGVAYTF TRBJ1-2 13 NA TRBV19 NA
TGTGCCAGCAGCTTAGCTAGACAGGACACCTATGGCTACACCTTC CASSLARQDTYGYTF TRBJ1-2 15 NA TRBV7-2 NA
TGTGCCAGCAGCTTAAAGGGTGGAGATTCACCCCTCCACTTT CASSLKGGDSPLHF TRBJ1-6 14 NA TRBV7-3 NA
TGTGCCAGCAGCTCTCAAAGTCGGACAGGGGGAAGAGGAGGCTACACCTTC CASSSQSRTGGRGGYTF TRBJ1-2 17 NA TRBV7-9 TRBD1
TGTGCCAGCTCAACTACCGGACAGGGGAAGGGGACCCAGTACTTC CASSTTGQGKGTQYF TRBJ2-5 15 once TRBV18 TRBD1
TGCGCCAGCAGCTCGGGGGCAAATACGCAGTATTTT CASSSGANTQYF TRBJ2-3 12 NA TRBV5-1 NA
TGCGCCAGCAGAATCGGGACTAGCATTCAAGAGACCCAGTACTTC CASRIGTSIQETQYF TRBJ2-5 15 NA TRBV5-1 TRBD2
TGTGCCAGCTCCGGACTAGCGGGGGGGATCACAGATACGCAGTATTTT CASSGLAGGITDTQYF TRBJ2-3 16 NA TRBV9 TRBD2
TGCAGCGTTGAAGTAACGGGAACCTATGGCTACACCTTC CSVEVTGTYGYTF TRBJ1-2 13 once TRBV29-1 NA
TGCAGTGCTAGTAGAGGGGGTAGCACTGAAGCTTTCTTT CSASRGGSTEAFF TRBJ1-1 13 once TRBV20-1 NA
TGTGCCAGCAGCACGACGACAGGGGGTGAGACCCAGTACTTC CASSTTTGGETQYF TRBJ2-5 14 NA TRBV5-6 TRBD1
TGTGCCAGCAGCTTGGGTGGCAGGGGATCTGGCTACACCTTC CASSLGGRGSGYTF TRBJ1-2 14 once TRBV5-8 NA
TGTGCCAGCAGGGTCACAGGGGCAGATACGCAGTATTTT CASRVTGADTQYF TRBJ2-3 13 NA TRBV4-2 TRBD1
TGTGCCAGCAGTGAATCAAGATACGAGCAGTACTTC CASSESRYEQYF TRBJ2-7 12 NA TRBV6-1 NA
TGTGCCAGCAGTTTAGGGCCAGGGGGTAGCAATCAGCCCCAGCATTTT CASSLGPGGSNQPQHF TRBJ1-5 16 NA TRBV28 TRBD1
TGTGCCAGCAGCTTAGGGGCAGGGGCGGGCACTGAAGCTTTCTTT CASSLGAGAGTEAFF TRBJ1-1 15 NA TRBV11-3 NA
TGTGCCTGCCGTCCCTACCCTACCTCCTACGAGCAGTACTTC CACRPYPTSYEQYF TRBJ2-7 14 few TRBV6-5 NA
TGTGCCAGTAGTATGGGCCAGCCCTATGGCTACACCTTC CASSMGQPYGYTF TRBJ1-2 13 once TRBV19 NA
TGTGCCAGCAGCTTGATAAGTGAGCAGTTCTTC CASSLISEQFF TRBJ2-1 11 NA TRBV5-6 NA
TGTGCCAGCAGCCTCTCAGGATTTGCCATCTACGAGCAGTACTTC CASSLSGFAIYEQYF TRBJ2-7 15 once TRBV2 NA
TGCGCCAGCAGCCAAAGGGATACAGGAAGCTCCTATAATTCACCCCTCCACTTT CASSQRDTGSSYNSPLHF TRBJ1-6 18 NA TRBV4-3 NA
TGTGCCAGTAGTAAGGGACAGACCTCTGGGGCCAACGTCCTGACTTTC CASSKGQTSGANVLTF TRBJ2-6 16 NA TRBV19 TRBD1